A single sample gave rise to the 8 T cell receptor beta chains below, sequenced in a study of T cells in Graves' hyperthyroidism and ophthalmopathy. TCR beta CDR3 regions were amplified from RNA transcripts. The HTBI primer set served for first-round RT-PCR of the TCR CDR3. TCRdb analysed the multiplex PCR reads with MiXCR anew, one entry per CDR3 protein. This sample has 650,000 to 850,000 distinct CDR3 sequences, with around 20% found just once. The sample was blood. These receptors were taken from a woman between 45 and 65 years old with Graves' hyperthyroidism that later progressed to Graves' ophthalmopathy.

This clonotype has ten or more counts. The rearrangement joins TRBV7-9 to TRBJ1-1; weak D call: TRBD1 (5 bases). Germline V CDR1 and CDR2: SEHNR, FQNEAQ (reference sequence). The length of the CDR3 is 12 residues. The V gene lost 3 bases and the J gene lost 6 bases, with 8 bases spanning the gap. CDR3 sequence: CASSFQGAEAFF. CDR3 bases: TGTGCCAGCAGCTTCCAGGGTGCTGAAGCTTTCTTT.

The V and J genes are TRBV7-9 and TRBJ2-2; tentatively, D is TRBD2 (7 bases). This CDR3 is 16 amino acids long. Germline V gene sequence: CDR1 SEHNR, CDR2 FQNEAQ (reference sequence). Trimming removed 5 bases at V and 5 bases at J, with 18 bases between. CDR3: CASSETRGGRTGELFF. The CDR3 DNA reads TGTGCCAGCAGCGAAACCAGGGGAGGGAGGACCGGGGAGCTGTTTTTT.

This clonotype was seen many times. This CDR3 is CSANLALGADTQYF. The CDR3 region has the DNA TGCAGTGCGAACTTGGCCCTCGGGGCAGATACGCAGTATTTT. The genes are TRBV20-1 and TRBJ2-3; TRBD2 is a possible D gene (5 bases). Germline V gene sequence: CDR1 DFQATT, CDR2 SNEGSKA (reference sequence). Trimming shortened V by 6 bases and J by 4 bases, and 17 bases separated the two germline ends. The CDR3 runs 14 residues.

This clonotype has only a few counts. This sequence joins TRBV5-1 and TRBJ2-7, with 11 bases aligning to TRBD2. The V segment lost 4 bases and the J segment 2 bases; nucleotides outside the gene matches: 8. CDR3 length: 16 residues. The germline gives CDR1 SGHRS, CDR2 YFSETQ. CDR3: CASSPSGTSGPYEQYF. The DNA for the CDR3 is TGCGCCAGCAGCCCCTCCGGGACTAGCGGCCCCTACGAGCAGTACTTC.

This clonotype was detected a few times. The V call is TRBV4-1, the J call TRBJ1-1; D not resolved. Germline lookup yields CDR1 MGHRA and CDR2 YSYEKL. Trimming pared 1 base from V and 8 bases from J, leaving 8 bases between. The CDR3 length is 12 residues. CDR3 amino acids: CASSQVGGEAFF. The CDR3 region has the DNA TGCGCCAGCAGCCAAGTTGGTGGGGAAGCTTTCTTT.

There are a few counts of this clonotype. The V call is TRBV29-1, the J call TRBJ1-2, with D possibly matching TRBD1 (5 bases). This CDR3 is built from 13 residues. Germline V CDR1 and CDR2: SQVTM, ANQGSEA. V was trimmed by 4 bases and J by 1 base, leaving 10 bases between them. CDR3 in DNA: TGCAGCGTTGGGGGCGGATATAACTATGGCTACACCTTC. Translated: CSVGGGYNYGYTF.

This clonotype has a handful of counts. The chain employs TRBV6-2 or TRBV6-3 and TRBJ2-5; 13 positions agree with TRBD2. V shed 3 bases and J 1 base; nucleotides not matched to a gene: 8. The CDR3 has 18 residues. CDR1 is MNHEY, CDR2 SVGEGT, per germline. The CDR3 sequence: CASSYPTSGGGIQETQYF. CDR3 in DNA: TGTGCCAGCAGTTATCCCACTAGCGGGGGGGGCATCCAAGAGACCCAGTACTTC.

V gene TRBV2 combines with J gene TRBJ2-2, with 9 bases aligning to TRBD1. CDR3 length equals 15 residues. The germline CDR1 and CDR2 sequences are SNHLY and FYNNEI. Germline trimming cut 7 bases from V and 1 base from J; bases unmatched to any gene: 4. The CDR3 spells CASTLGQGNTGELFF. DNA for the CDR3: TGTGCCAGCACCCTGGGACAGGGGAACACCGGGGAGCTGTTTTTT.